These 24 T cell receptor beta chains were all obtained from the same sample, sequenced in a study of vaccination and CD4 T cells after COVID-19. MiXCR, applied by TCRdb to the PCR reads, yields one record per CDR3 protein. The top ten hold around 6.1% of the sample, which has around 37,000 distinct CDR3 sequences, about 34% seen once. Time point specified: late sampling 161 to 241 days after vaccination in three convalescent patients. Material: CD4+ T cells from blood, obtained about 7 months after SARS-CoV-2 vaccination. These TCRs come from a human donor who had recovered from COVID-19.

This clonotype was seen more than once but under ten times. The V gene is TRBV20-1, the J gene TRBJ2-5, with 11 bases aligning to TRBD2. The CDR3 has 13 amino acids. The germline CDR1 and CDR2 sequences are DFQATT and SNEGSKA (reference sequence). V lost 2 bases to trimming and J lost 5 bases; unmatched junction nucleotides: 1. The CDR3: CSARPSGRETQYF. The CDR3 DNA sequence: TGCAGTGCTAGACCTAGCGGGAGGGAGACCCAGTACTTC.

This clonotype has more than one count but fewer than ten. The chain recombines TRBV6-4 with TRBJ2-3, with 10 bases fitting TRBD2. V was pared by 6 bases and J by 3 bases, with 15 bases of the junction left unmatched. CDR1 MRHNA and CDR2 SNTAGT come from the germline V gene. The CDR3 extends over 18 amino acids. The CDR3 is CASREPGLAREITDTQYF. CDR3 DNA: TGTGCCAGCAGGGAGCCGGGACTAGCGAGAGAGATTACAGATACGCAGTATTTT.

In its sample, this clonotype was seen a few times. The V gene is TRBV19, the J gene TRBJ2-7; D is ambiguous. V shed 3 bases and J shed 2 bases, with 8 bases lying between them. This CDR3 is 13 amino acids long. Germline CDR1 and CDR2: LNHDA and SQIVND (reference sequence). The CDR3 loop is CASSIWGTYEQYF. DNA for the CDR3: TGTGCCAGTAGTATTTGGGGAACCTACGAGCAGTACTTC.

A few counts support this clonotype. The chain combines TRBV6-1 with TRBJ1-2; D gene uncertain. The ends were cut back, 5 bases at V and 4 bases at J, with 8 bases in the middle. Germline CDR1 and CDR2: MNHNS and SASEGT. This CDR3 region has 12 residues. For the CDR3, the DNA is TGTGCCAGCAGTCCGGGTCCCTATGGCTACACCTTC. Its translation is CASSPGPYGYTF.

V is TRBV7-9 and J is TRBJ1-2; tentatively, D is TRBD1 (5 bases). Germline CDR1 and CDR2: SEHNR and FQNEAQ (reference sequence). The V and J ends lost 1 base and 4 bases respectively, with 19 bases between them. This CDR3 is 17 amino acids long. CDR3 loop: CASSLEGSGLDIYGYTF. In DNA form, the CDR3 reads TGTGCCAGCAGCTTAGAGGGGTCGGGTTTGGATATCTATGGCTACACCTTC. The variable domain in full, completed from reference TRBV7-9 and TRBJ1-2, reads DTGVSQNPRHKITKRGQNVTFRCDPISEHNRLYWYRQTLGQGPEFLTYFQNEAQLEKSRLLSDRFSAERPKGSFSTLEIQRTEQGDSAMYLCASSLEGSGLDIYGYTFGSGTRLTVV.

This clonotype was observed a few times. The chain is built from TRBV7-9 and TRBJ2-2, with no clear D. CDR1 and CDR2 from the germline V gene are SEHNR and FQNEAQ (reference sequence). The CDR3 runs 11 residues. Deletions cut 3 bases from V and 6 bases from J, with 2 bases between. The CDR3: CASSFPGELFF. As DNA, the CDR3 is TGTGCCAGCAGCTTTCCCGGGGAGCTGTTTTTT.

This sequence joins TRBV28 and TRBJ1-2, with a possible D match to TRBD1 (6 bases). CDR1 and CDR2 from the germline V gene are MDHEN and SYDVKM. The CDR3 runs 14 residues. Between the trimmed V and J ends, which lost 2 bases and 8 bases, there was a span of 15 bases. The CDR3 nucleotides are TGTGCCAGCAGTTTACCCTCAGGGGTTCGCGGCTACACCTTC. It is translated as CASSLPSGVRGYTF.

This clonotype turned up a few times. This sequence joins TRBV19 and TRBJ2-3; 7 nucleotides agree with TRBD1. Germline CDR1 reads LNHDA; CDR2 reads SQIVND (reference sequence). V lost 6 bases, J lost 0 bases, and 6 bases stayed unmatched. CDR3 length: 15 residues. CDR3 sequence: CASSLRDSSTDTQYF. The CDR3 nucleotides read TGTGCCAGTAGCCTCCGGGACAGCAGCACAGATACGCAGTATTTT.

This clonotype has more than one count but fewer than ten. The J gene is TRBJ1-6, the V gene TRBV6-1; D is undetermined. Germline CDR1 and CDR2: MNHNS and SASEGT. The CDR3 consists of 14 residues. V lost 6 bases, J lost 4 bases, and 10 bases lay in between. The CDR3 bases are TGTGCCAGCAGCGACGGGGTGTATAATTCACCCCTCCACTTT. Its protein product is CASSDGVYNSPLHF.

There are a few counts of this clonotype. CDR3: CSALGANRAGEQFF. DNA for the CDR3: TGCAGTGCATTAGGGGCCAACAGGGCGGGTGAGCAGTTCTTC. The rearrangement joins TRBV20-1 to TRBJ2-1, with D maybe TRBD1 (6 bases). Trimming cost V 6 bases and J 9 bases, with 21 bases left between them. Looked up from germline, CDR1 is DFQATT and CDR2 is SNEGSKA (reference sequence). The CDR3 is 14 residues long.

The chain recombines TRBV20-1 with TRBJ1-5; TRBD1 might be the D (6 bases). The CDR3 loop spans 14 amino acids. V lost 0 bases and J 4 bases, leaving 10 bases between the germline ends. Germline V lookup: CDR1 DFQATT, CDR2 SNEGSKA (reference sequence). CDR3 residues: CSARDPGENQPQHF. DNA for the CDR3: TGCAGTGCTAGAGACCCAGGGGAGAATCAGCCCCAGCATTTT.

This clonotype was detected only once. This chain links TRBV20-1 with TRBJ2-1, with D tentatively TRBD2 (5 bases). Between the trimmed V and J ends, which lost 4 bases and 4 bases, there was a span of 20 bases. The CDR3 totals 16 residues. From germline, CDR1 is DFQATT and CDR2 SNEGSKA (reference sequence). CDR3 protein: CSAKRTGSVRYNEQFF. The CDR3 nucleotides read TGCAGTGCTAAGAGGACTGGGAGTGTGAGGTACAATGAGCAGTTCTTC.

The chain couples TRBV27 to TRBJ2-3, with TRBD2 matching over 10 bases. The CDR3 covers 14 residues. Germline CDR1 and CDR2: MNHEY and SMNVEV (reference sequence). Losses at the gene ends were 3 bases for V and 3 bases for J; bases not matched to a gene: 0. CDR3 residues: CASSFSGRTDTQYF. CDR3 coding DNA: TGTGCCAGCAGTTTTAGCGGGAGGACAGATACGCAGTATTTT.

This clonotype was seen only a few times. The CDR3 sequence: CASSKAPLLAGVVEQYF. The CDR3 DNA is TGTGCCAGCAGCAAAGCTCCTCTACTAGCGGGAGTTGTAGAGCAGTACTTC. The genes are TRBV21-1 and TRBJ2-7; TRBD2, the D gene given by the table, was not confirmed from the DNA. TRBV21-1 is reported as a pseudogene. The CDR3 consists of 17 residues.

V is TRBV2 and J is TRBJ2-7; D remains unclear. CDR3 length: 14 residues. Looked up from germline, CDR1 is SNHLY and CDR2 is FYNNEI. V was trimmed by 5 bases and J by 5 bases, leaving 16 bases between them. The CDR3 DNA reads TGTGCCAGCAGTAAGACGGGCGAACTTCACGAGCAGTACTTC. It specifies CASSKTGELHEQYF.

The J gene is TRBJ1-1, the V gene TRBV28; D not certain. CDR3 length: 18 amino acids. Germline loops: CDR1 MDHEN, CDR2 SYDVKM. The V gene lost 6 bases and the J gene lost 1 base, with 24 bases spanning the gap. The CDR3 DNA reads as TGTGCCAGCAGCAGTTTGCCAGGCAGAGGATCACAGAACACTGAAGCTTTCTTT. It encodes CASSSLPGRGSQNTEAFF.

V is TRBV5-1 and J is TRBJ2-7, with a tentative D call TRBD2 (5 bases). The CDR3 consists of 16 residues. CDR1 and CDR2 (germline): SGHRS, YFSETQ. With 0 bases removed from V and 2 bases from J, the gap between germline ends came to 15 bases. DNA of the CDR3: TGCGCCAGCAGCTTGGCGGACGGTGGGAGCCCCTACGAGCAGTACTTC. Translating gives CASSLADGGSPYEQYF.

The rearrangement links TRBV11-3 to TRBJ2-1; D gene uncertain. The germline CDR1 and CDR2 sequences are SGHNT and YENEEA. V was pared by 5 bases and J by 10 bases, with 12 bases between. The CDR3 is 12 amino acids. CDR3 sequence: CASSPGESEQFF. In DNA form, the CDR3 reads TGTGCCAGCAGCCCAGGAGAAAGCGAGCAGTTCTTC.

V gene TRBV6-1 combines with J gene TRBJ2-2, with TRBD2 identical over 7 bases. The CDR3 extends over 15 amino acids. V gave up 8 bases and J gave up 3 bases; unmatched junction bases: 9. Looked up from germline, CDR1 is MNHNS and CDR2 is SASEGT. CDR3 DNA: TGTGCCAGCGGCCGGGGGACTACATACACCGGGGAGCTGTTTTTT. This translates into CASGRGTTYTGELFF.

This clonotype was seen only a few times. This chain uses TRBV27 with TRBJ2-7; 9 bases align to TRBD2. The germline gives CDR1 MNHEY, CDR2 SMNVEV (reference sequence). With V trimmed by 2 bases and J by 5 bases, 1 base remained unmatched. This CDR3 has 13 amino acids. The CDR3 DNA is TGTGCCAGCAGTTTAAAGCGGGGGGACGAGCAGTACTTC. Translating it yields CASSLKRGDEQYF.

CDR3 in amino acids: CASSYATSGGELFF. As DNA, the CDR3 is TGTGCCAGCAGTTACGCGACTAGCGGCGGGGAGCTGTTTTTT. The gene calls are TRBV6-5 and TRBJ2-2; 9 nucleotides agree with TRBD2. The CDR3 sequence is 14 residues long. V lost 2 bases and J lost 7; bases outside the gene matches: 2. Germline V gene sequence: CDR1 MNHEY, CDR2 SVGAGI.

The chain uses TRBV27 and TRBJ2-7, with D hard to call. The V gene's germline CDR1 is MNHEY and CDR2 SMNVEV (reference sequence). This CDR3 has 14 amino acids. Trimming removed 6 bases from V and 2 bases from J, with 14 bases in between. The CDR3 spells CASRPGSATYEQYF. The CDR3 nucleotides read TGTGCCAGCAGGCCGGGCAGTGCGACCTACGAGCAGTACTTC.

The genes are TRBV28 and TRBJ1-2; a possible D gene is TRBD1 (5 bases). Trimming pared 6 bases from V and 9 bases from J, leaving 8 bases between. The CDR3 extends over 10 amino acids. Germline CDR1 and CDR2: MDHEN and SYDVKM. This CDR3 is CASRDTRYTF. DNA of the CDR3: TGTGCCAGCAGGGACACCCGCTACACCTTC.

This rearrangement joins TRBV27 to TRBJ1-1; the D gene is possibly TRBD1 (6 bases). The CDR3 has 14 amino acids. The germline V gene has CDR1 MNHEY and CDR2 SMNVEV (reference sequence). Trimming took off 6 bases at V and 4 bases at J, with 15 bases between the two ends. CDR3 in DNA: TGTGCCAGCAGCGAGACAGGATTGGGCACTGAAGCTTTCTTT. Amino acid sequence: CASSETGLGTEAFF.